These T cell receptor beta chains were read from a single sample in a study of T cell repertoires in cytomegalovirus infection. Each CDR3 protein is one row after TCRdb ran MiXCR on the reads. The data contain approximately 280,000 distinct CDR3 sequences, roughly 21% of them singletons. Their cognate antigens are unknown. This sample comprised cultured PBMCs, obtained from culture after CMV antigen stimulation. Receptors originate from a human donor in good health (CMV status not recorded). Some clones in this sample may be carry-over from other donors' samples. CDR3s include the opening cysteine and the closing phenylalanine or tryptophan. A D gene is named only where the DNA matches it firmly.

D | length | J | V | CDR3
TRBD1 | 15 | TRBJ1-2 | TRBV15 | CATEFDRGRRYGYTF
TRBD1 | 14 | TRBJ1-1 | TRBV7-8 | CASSLGTGNTEAFF
- | 15 | TRBJ1-5 | TRBV4-3 | CASSQASGIGQPQHF
TRBD2 | 15 | TRBJ2-1 | TRBV20-1 | CSARQTSGRDNEQFF
TRBD2 | 18 | TRBJ2-1 | TRBV24-1 | CATSDSMTSESSYNEQFF
- | 16 | TRBJ2-1 | TRBV7-2 | CASSFAPRALGNEQFF
- | 14 | TRBJ1-3 | TRBV10-3 | CAIKDGRSGNTIYF
TRBD2 | 17 | TRBJ2-1 | TRBV10-3 | CAISGRPSSGRTHEQFF
- | 13 | TRBJ1-2 | TRBV29-1 | CSVWDTSNYGYTF
- | 15 | TRBJ1-1 | TRBV10-2 | CASTGIDRMNTEAFF
- | 13 | TRBJ1-1 | TRBV7-8 | CASSLGDDTEAFF
- | 15 | TRBJ1-2 | TRBV20-1 | CSAEPYRAGVRGYTF
- | 13 | TRBJ1-1 | TRBV10-3 | CAISGAGEGSAFF
- | 13 | TRBJ2-1 | TRBV7-9 | CASSLALEDEQFF
- | 15 | TRBJ1-3 | TRBV6-5 | CASSYSSGHGNTIYF
- | 14 | TRBJ1-1 | TRBV6-1 | CASSRTVLNTEAFF
TRBD2 | 14 | TRBJ2-5 | TRBV4-3 | CASSQLAGAKTQYF
- | 13 | TRBJ2-2 | TRBV29-1 | CSARNGLSGELFF
TRBD2 | 15 | TRBJ2-3 | TRBV9 | CASSVGLREGDTQYF
TRBD1 | 17 | TRBJ1-5 | TRBV15 | CATSRDRGGSGNQPQHF
TRBD1 | 17 | TRBJ2-7 | TRBV7-9 | CASSLPQDRVGSYEQYF
TRBD2 | 16 | TRBJ2-3 | TRBV5-4 | CASSDSGRAGTDTQYF
TRBD2 | 15 | TRBJ2-3 | TRBV15 | CATSAASGSTDTQYF
TRBD2 | 14 | TRBJ2-7 | TRBV28 | CASGGLASSYEQYF
- | 13 | TRBJ2-3 | TRBV20-1 | CSARGGHTDTQYF
- | 12 | TRBJ2-3 | TRBV24-1 | CATRDFTDTQYF
- | 13 | TRBJ1-1 | TRBV29-1 | CSVEVSVNTEAFF
- | 14 | TRBJ1-1 | TRBV10-3 | CAIRNTDGRTEAFF
TRBD2 | 16 | TRBJ2-3 | TRBV6-2/TRBV6-3 | CASSPYTSGSADTQYF
TRBD1 | 14 | TRBJ2-3 | TRBV6-2/TRBV6-3 | CASRKDRVADTQYF
- | 17 | TRBJ1-2 | TRBV11-1 | CASSLGSTDILNYGYTF
- | 15 | TRBJ2-1 | TRBV7-2 | CASSLQRFSYNEQFF
- | 15 | TRBJ2-7 | TRBV19 | CASSIFGGFSYEQYF
- | 15 | TRBJ1-1 | TRBV27 | CASSLFQAVGTEAFF
- | 15 | TRBJ2-5 | TRBV27 | CASSLRFGGPQTQYF
TRBD2 | 15 | TRBJ2-1 | TRBV6-2/TRBV6-3 | CASRLTSGFSGEQFF
- | 13 | TRBJ2-5 | TRBV29-1 | CSVESERGGTQYF
TRBD2 | 16 | TRBJ2-1 | TRBV9 | CASSVVRASGRNEQFF
- | 15 | TRBJ2-1 | TRBV11-2 | CASSLEYSRYGEQFF
TRBD1 | 15 | TRBJ2-1 | TRBV9 | CASSVGGQGGNEQFF
- | 15 | TRBJ2-3 | TRBV2 | CASSELNPPGDTQYF
- | 14 | TRBJ1-1 | TRBV11-2 | CASSQTNRKSEAFF
TRBD1 | 12 | TRBJ1-1 | TRBV19 | CASLDRGREAFF